Following are 9 T cell receptor beta chains from one sample sequenced in a study of T cell changes during pregnancy in multiple sclerosis. Sequencing was performed with immunoSEQ multiplex PCR; in TCRdb, only in-frame clones are kept and a portion is missing. The sample carries under 30,000 clones, approximately 86% recorded once. Sequencing was performed on CD4+ T cells from peripheral blood mononuclear cells, taken in the first trimester of pregnancy. These receptors were obtained from a female donor in good health, enrolled as a control in a pregnancy study.

This chain uses TRBV18 with TRBJ1-5, with D perhaps TRBD1 (5 bases). The CDR3 totals 17 residues. Germline lookup yields CDR1 KGHSH and CDR2 LQKENI. V lost 2 bases, J lost 2 bases, and 16 bases lay in between. Written as DNA, the CDR3 is TGTGCCAGCTCACCAGCCACCGGGCAGGGCGGCAATCAGCCCCAGCATTTT. Encoded protein: CASSPATGQGGNQPQHF. The variable domain in full, completed from reference TRBV18 and TRBJ1-5, reads NAGVMQNPRHLVRRRGQEARLRCSPMKGHSHVYWYRQLPEEGLKFMVYLQKENIIDESGMPKERFSAEFPKEGPSILRIQQVVRGDSAAYFCASSPATGQGGNQPQHFGDGTRLSIL.

The chain has TRBV27 and TRBJ1-5; possibly TRBD1 for D (5 bases). From germline, CDR1 is MNHEY and CDR2 SMNVEV (reference sequence). V shed 6 bases and J shed 2 bases, with 14 bases lying between them. The CDR3 consists of 15 residues. This CDR3 reads CASRSPGVGNQPQHF. The CDR3 DNA sequence: TGTGCCAGCAGGTCACCGGGGGTGGGCAATCAGCCCCAGCATTTT.

The chain joins TRBV19 to TRBJ1-5; 9 nucleotides match TRBD1. This CDR3 has 16 residues. Unmatched junction bases numbered 5, after V lost 1 base and J lost 4 bases. CDR1 and CDR2 from the germline V gene are LNHDA and SQIVND (reference sequence). The CDR3 DNA reads as TGTGCCAGTAGTATAGGACGGACAGGGGAAAATCAGCCCCAGCATTTT. It is translated as CASSIGRTGENQPQHF.

The V gene is TRBV11-2, the J gene TRBJ2-2, with 9 nucleotides matching TRBD2. V trimming: 5 bases; J trimming: 5 bases; junction bases outside the gene matches: 12. This CDR3 comprises 17 residues. Germline loops: CDR1 SGHAT, CDR2 FQNNGV. The CDR3 DNA follows: TGTGCCAGCAGCCCCCCCTCTAGCGGGAAATCTACCGGGGAGCTGTTTTTT. This sequence encodes CASSPPSSGKSTGELFF.

J is TRBJ2-7 and V is TRBV18, with no clear D. CDR1 KGHSH and CDR2 LQKENI come from the germline V gene. Trimming removed 0 bases from V and 4 bases from J, with 10 bases in between. The CDR3 consists of 14 residues. This chain's CDR3 is CASSPPRPLYEQYF. Here the CDR3 DNA reads TGTGCCAGCTCACCACCCAGGCCGCTGTACGAGCAGTACTTC.

This clone was detected a few times. The chain combines TRBV7-8 with TRBJ2-1; 10 positions agree with TRBD2. The CDR3 spans 14 residues. The ends lost 5 bases at V and 8 bases at J; junction bases unmatched: 6. Germline CDR1 SGHVS, CDR2 FQNEAQ. The CDR3 protein is CASSEREGHYEQFF. Here the CDR3 DNA reads TGTGCCAGCAGCGAGCGGGAGGGCCACTATGAGCAGTTCTTC.

This chain joins TRBV27 and TRBJ2-7; 12 positions agree with TRBD2. In germline, CDR1 is MNHEY, CDR2 SMNVEV (reference sequence). The CDR3 has 16 residues. With V trimmed by 3 bases and J by 1 base, 4 bases remained unmatched. The CDR3 bases are TGTGCCAGCAGTTTGCTCGGGACTAGCGGGTCCTACGAGCAGTACTTC. Protein sequence: CASSLLGTSGSYEQYF.

This clone occurred once. The J gene is TRBJ2-7, the V gene TRBV29-1; a weak D match, TRBD1 (7 bases). The CDR3 contains 14 residues. Germline V gives CDR1 SQVTM, CDR2 ANQGSEA. V lost 7 bases and J 2 bases, leaving 18 bases between the germline ends. The CDR3 nucleotides read TGCAGCGCAAAGCAGGGGGGAACCACCTACGAGCAGTACTTC. Its translation is CSAKQGGTTYEQYF.

The V and J genes are TRBV10-3 and TRBJ1-5; 10 nucleotides match TRBD1. Trimming cost V 6 bases and J 0 bases; bases outside gene matches: 8. The CDR3 consists of 17 residues. The germline gives CDR1 ENHRY, CDR2 SYGVKD. The chain's CDR3 is CAISDRDRGLSNQPQHF. CDR3 bases: TGTGCCATCAGCGACCGGGACAGGGGTCTTAGCAATCAGCCCCAGCATTTT.